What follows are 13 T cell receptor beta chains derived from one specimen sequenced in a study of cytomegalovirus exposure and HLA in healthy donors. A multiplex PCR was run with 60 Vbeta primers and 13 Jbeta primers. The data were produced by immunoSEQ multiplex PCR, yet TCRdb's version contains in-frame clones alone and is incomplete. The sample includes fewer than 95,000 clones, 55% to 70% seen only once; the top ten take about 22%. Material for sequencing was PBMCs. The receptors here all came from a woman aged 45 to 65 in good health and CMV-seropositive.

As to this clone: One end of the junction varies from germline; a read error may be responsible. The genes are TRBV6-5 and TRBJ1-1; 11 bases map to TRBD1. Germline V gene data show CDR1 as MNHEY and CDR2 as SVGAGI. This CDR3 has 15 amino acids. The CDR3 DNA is TGTGCCAGCAGTTACCGGACAGGGGGCTACACTAAAGCTTTCTTT. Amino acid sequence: CASSYRTGGYTKAFF.

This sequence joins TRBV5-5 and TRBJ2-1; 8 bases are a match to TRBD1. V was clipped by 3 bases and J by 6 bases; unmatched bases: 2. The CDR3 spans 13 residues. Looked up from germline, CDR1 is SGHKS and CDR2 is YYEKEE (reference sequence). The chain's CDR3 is CASSSDRVNEQFF. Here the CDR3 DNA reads TGTGCCAGCAGCTCGGACAGGGTCAATGAGCAGTTCTTC.

The CDR3 DNA reads TGTGCCAGCAGTGAGGCGATGGCGGGTGAAAAACTGTTTTTT. It translates to CASSEAMAGEKLFF. This chain uses TRBV2 with TRBJ1-4; D is undetermined. Germline CDR1 reads SNHLY; CDR2 reads FYNNEI. Between the trimmed V and J ends, which lost 3 bases and 7 bases, there was a span of 12 bases. The CDR3 is made up of 14 amino acids.

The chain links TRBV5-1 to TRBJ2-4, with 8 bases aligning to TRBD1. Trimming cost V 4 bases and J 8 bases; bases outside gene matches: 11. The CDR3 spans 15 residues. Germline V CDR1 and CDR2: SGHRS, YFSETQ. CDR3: CASSPTSGGWDIQYF. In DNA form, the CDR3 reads TGCGCCAGCAGCCCTACCTCAGGGGGCTGGGACATTCAGTACTTC.

The CDR3 protein is CASSLREWSSYEQYF. CDR3 DNA: TGTGCCAGCAGCTTACGGGAGTGGTCCTCCTACGAGCAGTACTTC. This chain joins TRBV7-2 and TRBJ2-7, with D possibly TRBD2 on 6 matching bases. The ends were cut back, 2 bases at V and 0 bases at J, with 11 bases in the middle. This CDR3 comprises 15 residues. Germline-derived CDR1 and CDR2 are SGHTA and FQGNSA.

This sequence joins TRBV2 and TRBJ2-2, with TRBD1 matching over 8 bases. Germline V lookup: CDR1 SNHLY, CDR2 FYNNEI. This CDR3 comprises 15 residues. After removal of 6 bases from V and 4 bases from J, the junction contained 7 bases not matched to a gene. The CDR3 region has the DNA TGTGCCAGCAGGTTAACAGGGGGAACCACCGGGGAGCTGTTTTTT. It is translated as CASRLTGGTTGELFF.

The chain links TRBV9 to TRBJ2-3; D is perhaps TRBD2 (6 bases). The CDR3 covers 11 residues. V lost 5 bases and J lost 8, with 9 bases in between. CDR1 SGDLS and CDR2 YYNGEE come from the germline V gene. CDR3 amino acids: CASSDGGTQYF. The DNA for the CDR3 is TGTGCCAGCAGTGACGGGGGTACGCAGTATTTT.

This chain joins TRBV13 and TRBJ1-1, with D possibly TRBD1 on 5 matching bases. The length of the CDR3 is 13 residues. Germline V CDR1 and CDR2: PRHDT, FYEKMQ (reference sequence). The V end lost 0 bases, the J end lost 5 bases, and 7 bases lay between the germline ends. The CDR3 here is CASSLGRVTEAFF. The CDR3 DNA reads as TGTGCCAGCAGCTTAGGCAGGGTAACTGAAGCTTTCTTT.

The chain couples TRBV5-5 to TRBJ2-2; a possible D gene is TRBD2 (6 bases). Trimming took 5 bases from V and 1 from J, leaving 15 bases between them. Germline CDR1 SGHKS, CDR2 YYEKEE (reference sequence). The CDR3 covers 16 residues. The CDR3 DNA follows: TGTGCCAGCAGTTTAGGGACTCACCTGAACACCGGGGAGCTGTTTTTT. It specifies CASSLGTHLNTGELFF.

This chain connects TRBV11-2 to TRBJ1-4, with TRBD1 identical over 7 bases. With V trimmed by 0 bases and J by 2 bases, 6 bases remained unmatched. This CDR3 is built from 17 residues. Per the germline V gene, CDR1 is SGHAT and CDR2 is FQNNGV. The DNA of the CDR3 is TGTGCCAGCAGCTTAGAGACAGGGTATTTTACTAATGAAAAACTGTTTTTT. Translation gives CASSLETGYFTNEKLFF.

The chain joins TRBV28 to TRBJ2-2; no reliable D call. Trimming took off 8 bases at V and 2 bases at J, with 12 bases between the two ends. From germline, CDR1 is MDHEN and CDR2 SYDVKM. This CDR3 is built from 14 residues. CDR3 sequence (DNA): TGTGCCAGCCTATCCTCAAGAAACACCGGGGAGCTGTTTTTT. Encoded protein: CASLSSRNTGELFF.

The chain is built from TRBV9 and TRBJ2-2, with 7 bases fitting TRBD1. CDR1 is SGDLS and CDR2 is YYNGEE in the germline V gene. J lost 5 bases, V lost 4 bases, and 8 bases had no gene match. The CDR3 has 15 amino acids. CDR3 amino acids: CASSMRQGLTGELFF. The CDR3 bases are TGTGCCAGCAGCATGAGACAGGGATTGACCGGGGAGCTGTTTTTT.

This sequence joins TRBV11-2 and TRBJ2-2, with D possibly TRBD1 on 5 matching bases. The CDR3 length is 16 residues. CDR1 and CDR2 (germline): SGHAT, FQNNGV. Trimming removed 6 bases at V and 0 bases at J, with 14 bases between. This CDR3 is CASSPRQTSNTGELFF. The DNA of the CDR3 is TGTGCCAGCAGTCCTAGACAGACTTCGAACACCGGGGAGCTGTTTTTT.